Presented here are 16 T cell receptor beta chains from one specimen sequenced in a study of blood T cell repertoires in COVID-19. Measured with immunoSEQ multiplex PCR; TCRdb has only the in-frame clones, and not every one. The table shows under 140,000 clones, with more than 65% occurring only once. Sequencing was done on a sample of peripheral blood. These receptors all come from an elderly woman with acute or convalescent COVID-19.

This chain connects TRBV9 to TRBJ2-1; 11 bases align to TRBD2. Unmatched junction bases numbered 15, after V lost 8 bases and J lost 8 bases. The germline CDR1 and CDR2 sequences are SGDLS and YYNGEE. The CDR3 is 16 amino acids. The CDR3 sequence is CASTLRLAGRVDEQFF. Here the CDR3 DNA reads TGTGCCAGTACACTAAGACTAGCGGGACGGGTAGATGAGCAGTTCTTC.

V is TRBV5-1 and J is TRBJ1-4; 9 bases match TRBD1. V shed 3 bases, J shed 5 bases, and the junction held 5 bases outside the gene matches. Germline-derived CDR1 and CDR2 are SGHRS and YFSETQ. There are 15 residues in the CDR3. This CDR3 is CASSYVTGGNEKLFF. The DNA of the CDR3 is TGCGCCAGCAGCTACGTTACAGGGGGCAATGAAAAACTGTTTTTT.

J is TRBJ2-2 and V is TRBV18, with a tentative D call TRBD2 (5 bases). Germline V gene lookup returns CDR1 KGHSH and CDR2 LQKENI. V dropped 2 bases and J dropped 5 bases, with 15 bases sitting between them. The CDR3 totals 16 residues. CDR3 loop: CASSPRKSSITGELFF. In DNA form, the CDR3 reads TGTGCCAGCTCACCAAGGAAGTCTAGCATTACCGGGGAGCTGTTTTTT.

As DNA, the CDR3 is TGTGCCAGCAACACCGCAGGGGGCAATGATCAGCCCCAGCATTTT. As protein: CASNTAGGNDQPQHF. The rearrangement uses TRBV28 and TRBJ1-5; 8 nucleotides match TRBD1. Germline trimming cut 7 bases from V and 5 bases from J; bases unmatched to any gene: 10. This CDR3 is built from 15 residues. Per the germline V gene, CDR1 is MDHEN and CDR2 is SYDVKM.

This rearrangement joins TRBV28 to TRBJ1-5; D is unresolved. Trimming removed 6 bases at V and 7 bases at J, with 10 bases between. The germline V gene has CDR1 MDHEN and CDR2 SYDVKM. The CDR3 length is 12 residues. CDR3 residues: CASRFGEQPQHF. The CDR3 coding sequence is TGTGCCAGCAGATTCGGGGAACAGCCCCAGCATTTT.

This chain joins TRBV11-2 and TRBJ2-3; possible D gene TRBD1, 5 bases. The CDR3 runs 16 residues. The germline V gene has CDR1 SGHAT and CDR2 FQNNGV. Trimming removed 4 bases at V and 3 bases at J, with 17 bases between. The CDR3 loop is CASSSPLDIRTDTQYF. The CDR3 nucleotides read TGTGCCAGCAGCTCCCCTCTGGACATCCGTACAGATACGCAGTATTTT.

The chain carries TRBV19 and TRBJ1-2; 8 bases map to TRBD1. CDR1 is LNHDA and CDR2 is SQIVND in the germline V gene (reference sequence). The V gene end was trimmed by 5 bases and the J gene end by 8 bases; junction bases not matched to a gene: 10. There are 14 residues in the CDR3. CDR3: CASSPGQGSHGYTF. The CDR3 DNA reads as TGTGCCAGTAGTCCCGGACAGGGAAGTCACGGCTACACCTTC.

The rearrangement joins TRBV9 to TRBJ2-3; 8 nucleotides line up with TRBD2. CDR1 SGDLS and CDR2 YYNGEE come from the germline V gene. The V gene end was trimmed by 1 base and the J gene end by 0 bases; junction bases not matched to a gene: 4. There are 16 residues in the CDR3. Here the CDR3 reads CASSVNTGGSTDTQYF. The CDR3 DNA follows: TGTGCCAGCAGCGTAAATACGGGGGGGAGCACAGATACGCAGTATTTT. The variable domain in full, with the rest retrieved from reference TRBV9 and TRBJ2-3, is DSGVTQTPKHLITATGQRVTLRCSPRSGDLSVYWYQQSLDQGLQFLIQYYNGEERAKGNILERFSAQQFPDLHSELNLSSLELGDSALYFCASSVNTGGSTDTQYFGPGTRLTVL.

The chain employs TRBV6-6 and TRBJ1-6; 9 nucleotides line up with TRBD1. The CDR3 contains 14 residues. With 5 bases clipped from V and 7 bases from J, the junction kept 3 bases outside the gene matches. Germline loops: CDR1 MNHNY, CDR2 SVGAGI (reference sequence). Here the CDR3 reads CASSPDRGNSPLHF. CDR3 DNA sequence: TGTGCCAGCAGTCCCGACAGGGGGAATTCACCCCTCCACTTT.

The CDR3: CASSPPGVRDQPQHF. Here the CDR3 DNA reads TGTGCCAGCAGTCCTCCAGGGGTACGGGATCAGCCCCAGCATTTT. V gene TRBV6-6 combines with J gene TRBJ1-5; D possibly corresponds to TRBD1 (6 bases). CDR3 length: 15 residues. Germline CDR1 reads MNHNY; CDR2 reads SVGAGI (reference sequence). Trimming removed 5 bases at V and 5 bases at J, with 16 bases between.

The V and J genes are TRBV6-2 or TRBV6-3 and TRBJ2-2; tentative D call: TRBD1 (6 bases). This CDR3 region has 16 residues. From germline, CDR1 is MNHEY and CDR2 SVGEGT. The V end lost 5 bases, the J end lost 1 base, and 14 bases lay between the germline ends. CDR3 DNA: TGTGCCAGCAGTCTCGACAGGACGGGGAACACCGGGGAGCTGTTTTTT. Its translation: CASSLDRTGNTGELFF.

V gene TRBV19 combines with J gene TRBJ2-2; 7 positions match TRBD1. Looked up from germline, CDR1 is LNHDA and CDR2 is SQIVND (reference sequence). The CDR3 has 15 amino acids. The J segment lost 2 bases and the V segment lost 3 bases, leaving 3 bases of the junction unmatched. The CDR3, as DNA: TGTGCCAGTAGTATGGGACAGCATAACACCGGGGAGCTGTTTTTT. This encodes CASSMGQHNTGELFF. Filled out from reference TRBV19 and TRBJ2-2, the complete variable domain reads DGGITQSPKYLFRKEGQNVTLSCEQNLNHDAMYWYRQDPGQGLRLIYYSQIVNDFQKGDIAEGYSVSREKKESFPLTVTSAQKNPTAFYLCASSMGQHNTGELFFGEGSRLTVL.

The chain has TRBV29-1 and TRBJ2-4, with TRBD1 matching over 8 bases. The germline gives CDR1 SQVTM, CDR2 ANQGSEA. The CDR3 contains 17 residues. With V trimmed by 0 bases and J by 7 bases, 14 bases remained unmatched. The CDR3 nucleotides read TGCAGCGTTGAAGAAATTCGCGGGACAGGACACCGCAACATTCAGTACTTC. Translating gives CSVEEIRGTGHRNIQYF.

Only a few counts were recorded for this clone. The V gene is TRBV7-3, the J gene TRBJ1-1, with 9 bases lining up with TRBD1. Losses at the gene ends were 4 bases for V and 6 bases for J; bases not matched to a gene: 6. The germline gives CDR1 SGHTA, CDR2 FQGTGA. The CDR3 loop spans 14 amino acids. CDR3 region: CASSSGQGVAEAFF. CDR3 in DNA: TGTGCCAGCAGCTCGGGACAGGGTGTTGCTGAAGCTTTCTTT. The complete variable domain, with remaining parts taken from reference TRBV7-3 and TRBJ1-1, reads GAGVSQTPSNKVTEKGKYVELRCDPISGHTALYWYRQSLGQGPEFLIYFQGTGAADDSGLPNDRFFAVRPEGSVSTLKIQRTERGDSAVYLCASSSGQGVAEAFFGQGTRLTVV.

This clone was counted a few times. The chain combines TRBV4-1 with TRBJ2-7; D gene ambiguous. Germline V lookup: CDR1 MGHRA, CDR2 YSYEKL. The germline V and J ends were trimmed by 1 base and 1 base, with 5 bases remaining between them. The CDR3 loop spans 13 amino acids. CDR3 nucleotides: TGCGCCAGCAGCCAAGTCCGGTCCTACGAGCAGTACTTC. Translated: CASSQVRSYEQYF.

This clone was picked up a small number of times. V gene TRBV28 combines with J gene TRBJ2-1, with 8 bases that match TRBD2. CDR1 MDHEN and CDR2 SYDVKM come from the germline V gene. This CDR3 spans 15 amino acids. Unmatched junction bases numbered 9, after V lost 1 base and J lost 10 bases. The DNA of the CDR3 is TGTGCCAGCAGTTTATCGGCGGGGGGACTTGGGGAGCAGTTCTTC. It is translated as CASSLSAGGLGEQFF.